Sequencing of this T cell receptor (beta chain) was carried out in a study of T cell repertoires in cytomegalovirus infection. Study information: TCR beta signatures that were public indicated CMV infection and matching HLA type.

Notes on the study in general: Accumulated public TCR beta family frequency recognized individuals carrying CMV together with the relevant HLA. In two of eight donors, the top clonotype was HLA-C-restricted CMV-specific.

This clonotype appeared once. Its target is not known. Using its own MiXCR run on the reads, TCRdb lists one record per CDR3 protein. This sample has 250,000 to 350,000 distinct CDR3 sequences, with 25% found just once. This receptor was obtained from a human donor in good health (CMV status not recorded). Some clones in this sample may be carry-over from other donors' samples. The specimen was PBMCs.

CDR3 amino acids: CASSLARTAGRETQYF. The CDR3 region has the DNA TGCGCCAGCAGCTTGGCAAGGACAGCTGGGCGAGAGACCCAGTACTTC. The J gene is TRBJ2-5, the V gene TRBV5-1; weak D call: TRBD1 (6 bases). CDR3 length: 16 residues. CDR1 is SGHRS and CDR2 is YFSETQ in the germline V gene. V lost 0 bases and J 4 bases, leaving 16 bases between the germline ends.